This passage covers 23 T cell receptor beta chains from one sample sequenced in a study of blood T cell repertoires in COVID-19. Assay used: immunoSEQ multiplex PCR; TCRdb lists only in-frame clones, some missing. The data hold over 200,000 clones, with about 91% observed a single time. Sequencing input: peripheral blood. These receptors all come from a person aged 18 to 29 with COVID-19, enrolled during active disease.

This clone was recorded only once. This chain links TRBV9 with TRBJ1-6; TRBD1 is a possible D gene (6 bases). Trimming removed 2 bases at V and 6 bases at J, with 9 bases between. The CDR3 extends over 14 amino acids. The V gene's germline CDR1 is SGDLS and CDR2 YYNGEE. Here the CDR3 DNA reads TGTGCCAGCAGCGTTTGGGACATTAATTCACCCCTCCACTTT. Its protein is CASSVWDINSPLHF.

This chain links TRBV10-3 with TRBJ1-2; 8 bases match TRBD1. With 6 bases clipped from V and 4 bases from J, the junction kept 10 bases outside the gene matches. CDR3 length: 15 residues. In germline, CDR1 is ENHRY, CDR2 SYGVKD. The CDR3 DNA reads as TGTGCCATCAGGGCAGGGGGCCCTAACCTCTATGGCTACACCTTC. This translates into CAIRAGGPNLYGYTF.

Only one count was recorded for this clone. The genes are TRBV19 and TRBJ2-3; 7 bases match TRBD2. The CDR3 contains 14 residues. The germline V gene encodes CDR1 LNHDA and CDR2 SQIVND (reference sequence). V trimming: 2 bases; J trimming: 3 bases; junction bases outside the gene matches: 2. CDR3 DNA sequence: TGTGCCAGTAGTATAATGCGGGGGACAGATACGCAGTATTTT. It is translated as CASSIMRGTDTQYF.

The rearrangement uses TRBV27 and TRBJ2-1; 7 bases match TRBD2. This CDR3 has 16 residues. V shed 3 bases and J 2 bases; nucleotides not matched to a gene: 7. CDR1 is MNHEY and CDR2 is SMNVEV in the germline V gene (reference sequence). In DNA form, the CDR3 reads TGTGCCAGCAGTTTCCGGTCGGGGGGACCCTACAATGAGCAGTTCTTC. Amino acids: CASSFRSGGPYNEQFF.

This sequence joins TRBV24-1 and TRBJ1-4; perhaps TRBD1 as D (6 bases). The CDR3 sequence is 16 residues long. The germline V gene has CDR1 KGHDR and CDR2 SFDVKD. V shed 2 bases and J shed 4 bases, with 13 bases lying between them. The CDR3, as DNA: TGTGCCACCAGTGATTCTGCGACAGGAGATAATGAAAAACTGTTTTTT. This sequence encodes CATSDSATGDNEKLFF.

The CDR3 DNA reads TGTGCCAGCAGTGGACTAGCGGGAGAGACCCAGTACTTC. The encoded protein is CASSGLAGETQYF. The chain carries TRBV2 and TRBJ2-5, with TRBD2 matching 10 bases. The CDR3 runs to 13 residues. The ends lost 4 bases at V and 4 bases at J; junction bases unmatched: 0. Per the germline V gene, CDR1 is SNHLY and CDR2 is FYNNEI.

J is TRBJ2-5 and V is TRBV5-4, with 7 bases aligning to TRBD2. CDR1 SGHNT and CDR2 YYREEE come from the germline V gene (reference sequence). The ends lost 0 bases at V and 2 bases at J; junction bases unmatched: 4. CDR3 size: 15 residues. CDR3 protein: CASSLGGRGQETQYF. In DNA form, the CDR3 reads TGTGCCAGCAGCTTGGGCGGGAGAGGTCAAGAGACCCAGTACTTC.

The chain joins TRBV7-9 to TRBJ2-7, with D perhaps TRBD1 (7 bases). The CDR3 covers 13 residues. Germline CDR1 reads SEHNR; CDR2 reads FQNEAQ (reference sequence). V was shortened by 8 bases and J by 7 bases, with 18 bases between the two germline ends. The CDR3, as DNA: TGTGCCAGCGGGGGCCAGGGGGGAAGGGAGCAGTACTTC. Translated, it gives CASGGQGGREQYF.

This chain connects TRBV7-2 to TRBJ2-3, with TRBD1 matching 7 bases. Germline CDR1 and CDR2: SGHTA and FQGNSA. This CDR3 is 14 amino acids long. The junction had 5 bases not matched to a gene; V was cut back by 8 bases and J by 0 bases. DNA of the CDR3: TGTGCCAGCGGACAGGAAACTAGCACAGATACGCAGTATTTT. Translation: CASGQETSTDTQYF.

This chain uses TRBV5-6 with TRBJ2-3, with D hard to call. V lost 0 bases and J lost 2, with 10 bases in between. The CDR3 is 15 residues long. The germline V gene has CDR1 SGHDT and CDR2 YYEEEE. The CDR3 region is CASSLVYTPTDTQYF. The CDR3 DNA is TGTGCCAGCAGCTTGGTATACACCCCCACAGATACGCAGTATTTT.

The chain employs TRBV9 and TRBJ1-1; the D gene is possibly TRBD1 (5 bases). V shed 3 bases and J shed 0 bases, with 15 bases lying between them. The CDR3 runs 16 residues. CDR1 is SGDLS, CDR2 YYNGEE, per germline. As DNA, the CDR3 is TGTGCCAGCAGCGCCCAACCCTCGACAGTGAACACTGAAGCTTTCTTT. As protein: CASSAQPSTVNTEAFF.

The V and J genes are TRBV3-1 (or the pseudogene TRBV3-2) and TRBJ1-2; no reliable D call. The V gene lost 0 bases and the J gene lost 5 bases, with 10 bases spanning the gap. The CDR3 consists of 14 residues. CDR1 is LGHDT, CDR2 YNNKEL, per germline (reference sequence). DNA of the CDR3: TGTGCCAGCAGCCAAGATTTTTTGAGTTATGGCTACACCTTC. Amino acids: CASSQDFLSYGYTF.

V and J are TRBV18 and TRBJ2-2; D ambiguous. This CDR3 spans 16 amino acids. V lost 0 bases and J 6 bases, leaving 14 bases between the germline ends. Germline V gives CDR1 KGHSH, CDR2 LQKENI. The CDR3 DNA is TGTGCCAGCTCACCACCTATAACAACCTTCCCCGGGGAGCTGTTTTTT. Its protein is CASSPPITTFPGELFF. Complete variable domain (other parts from reference TRBV18 and TRBJ2-2): NAGVMQNPRHLVRRRGQEARLRCSPMKGHSHVYWYRQLPEEGLKFMVYLQKENIIDESGMPKERFSAEFPKEGPSILRIQQVVRGDSAAYFCASSPPITTFPGELFFGEGSRLTVL.

This chain connects TRBV6-2 or TRBV6-3 to TRBJ2-2; 7 bases fit TRBD2. This CDR3 is 17 amino acids long. In germline, CDR1 is MNHEY, CDR2 SVGEGT. With 0 bases clipped from V and 4 bases from J, the junction kept 8 bases outside the gene matches. Here the CDR3 DNA reads TGTGCCAGCAGTTACTCGGCTAGCGGAGTGACCACCGGGGAGCTGTTTTTT. Protein: CASSYSASGVTTGELFF.

J is TRBJ1-2 and V is TRBV2; D may be TRBD1 (6 bases). CDR3 size: 13 residues. V was cut by 3 bases and J by 7 bases, with 12 bases left in between. Germline V gene sequence: CDR1 SNHLY, CDR2 FYNNEI. The CDR3: CASSDGGAGGYTF. As DNA, the CDR3 is TGTGCCAGCAGTGATGGGGGCGCGGGTGGCTACACCTTC.

Of note for this clone: Distinct nucleotide sequences in the sample also encode this CDR3. This chain joins TRBV19 and TRBJ2-7, with 10 bases lining up with TRBD1. This CDR3 comprises 14 residues. In germline, CDR1 is LNHDA, CDR2 SQIVND (reference sequence). V lost 6 bases and J lost 3; bases outside the gene matches: 5. The CDR3 DNA follows: TGTGCCAGTAGCCCCGGGACAGGGGACTACGAGCAGTACTTC. This translates into CASSPGTGDYEQYF.

This chain joins TRBV4-3 and TRBJ1-6; no clear D gene. The CDR3 is 17 residues long. The V and J ends lost 0 bases and 7 bases respectively, with 16 bases between them. CDR1 and CDR2 (germline): LGHNA, YSLEER. For the CDR3, the DNA is TGCGCCAGCAGCCAAGATCAGAAGACCGGAGGGAATTCACCCCTCCACTTT. Encoded protein: CASSQDQKTGGNSPLHF.

The chain couples TRBV5-1 to TRBJ2-1, with D possibly matching TRBD1 (6 bases). The CDR3 runs to 16 residues. Trimming took 0 bases from V and 10 from J, leaving 20 bases between them. The germline gives CDR1 SGHRS, CDR2 YFSETQ. As DNA, the CDR3 is TGCGCCAGCAGCTTGGCGGCAGGGGTCGACGGAGCGGAGCAGTTCTTC. Translated: CASSLAAGVDGAEQFF.

As concerns this clone: The junction and the germline gene differ at one end; a read error may be behind it. V usage is TRBV7-2 and J usage is TRBJ1-4; no firm D call. The CDR3 extends over 13 amino acids. Germline V lookup: CDR1 SGHTA, CDR2 FQGNSA. The CDR3 here is CASSLGLAESRIF. The CDR3 region has the DNA TGTGCCAGCAGCTTAGGACTAGCGGAGAGTAGGATTTTT.

The chain joins TRBV4-1 to TRBJ2-7, with a possible D match to TRBD2 (5 bases). V shed 0 bases and J shed 2 bases, with 8 bases lying between them. This CDR3 comprises 14 residues. CDR1 and CDR2 (germline): MGHRA, YSYEKL. CDR3 loop: CASSQEEGAYEQYF. The CDR3 DNA is TGCGCCAGCAGCCAAGAAGAGGGAGCCTACGAGCAGTACTTC.

The chain uses TRBV12-5 and TRBJ2-7; perhaps TRBD2 as D (6 bases). Per the germline V gene, CDR1 is LGHNT and CDR2 is FRNRAP. The CDR3 runs to 13 residues. V gave up 4 bases and J gave up 2 bases, with 9 bases separating them. This CDR3 is CASGSGRTYEQYF. CDR3 nucleotide sequence: TGTGCTAGTGGTTCCGGGAGAACCTACGAGCAGTACTTC.

The genes are TRBV3-1 (or the pseudogene TRBV3-2) and TRBJ1-3; no reliable D call. The CDR3 contains 19 residues. Germline CDR1 and CDR2: LGHDT and YNNKEL (reference sequence). Trimming shortened V by 2 bases and J by 2 bases, and 22 bases separated the two germline ends. As DNA, the CDR3 is TGTGCCAGCAGCCAAACCCGCCCGAGAGAAGACAAGACTGGAAACACCATATATTTT. Protein: CASSQTRPREDKTGNTIYF.

The chain uses TRBV27 and TRBJ1-1; possible D gene TRBD1, 6 bases. Germline V gene lookup returns CDR1 MNHEY and CDR2 SMNVEV (reference sequence). V dropped 7 bases and J dropped 5 bases, with 8 bases sitting between them. The CDR3 is made up of 11 amino acids. The chain's CDR3 is CASMRGTEAFF. DNA of the CDR3: TGTGCCAGCATGAGGGGGACTGAAGCTTTCTTT.